The entry below gives a single T cell receptor (beta chain) sequence along with its context. Its target is unknown. The data stem from a study of T cell responses to AZD1222 COVID-19 vaccine. Study-level findings and limits: Two AZD1222 doses significantly raised spike-specific TCR breadth and depth over controls. Females made up more of the donors, who were largely white British, and clonal diversity may have come out too low. Samples come after the peak T cell response, not at day 14.

Data came from immunoSEQ multiplex PCR; TCRdb stores just in-frame clones and leaves some out. Altogether approximately 6,000 clones are present, more than 70% being singletons, with the ten largest covering 15%. The V segment lost 5 bases and the J segment 7 bases; nucleotides outside the gene matches: 10. The CDR3 loop spans 14 amino acids. Germline CDR1 and CDR2: KGHDR and SFDVKD. Pooling of second doses given at about 4 or about 12 weeks was done. The sequence came from an adult who received the AZD1222 COVID-19 vaccine. J is TRBJ2-7 and V is TRBV24-1; the match to TRBD2 covers 7 bases. The sample here was peripheral blood, taken 28 days after the second AZD1222 dose. The CDR3 here is CATSVSGGAGEQYF. Here the CDR3 DNA reads TGTGCCACCAGTGTCTCGGGGGGAGCTGGGGAGCAGTACTTC.